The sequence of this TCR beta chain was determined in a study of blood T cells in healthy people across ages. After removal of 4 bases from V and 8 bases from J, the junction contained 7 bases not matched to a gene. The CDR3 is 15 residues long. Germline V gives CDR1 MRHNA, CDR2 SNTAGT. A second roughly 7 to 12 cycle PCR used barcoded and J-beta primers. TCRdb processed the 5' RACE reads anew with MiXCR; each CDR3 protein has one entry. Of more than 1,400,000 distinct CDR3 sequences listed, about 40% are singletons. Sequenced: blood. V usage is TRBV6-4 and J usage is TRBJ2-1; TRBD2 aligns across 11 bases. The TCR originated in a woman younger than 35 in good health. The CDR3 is CASSALAGGLDEQFF. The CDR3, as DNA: TGTGCCAGCAGTGCCTTAGCGGGAGGGCTAGATGAGCAGTTCTTC.